Here is one T cell receptor (beta chain) with its context. The CDR3 loop spans 13 amino acids. V shed 2 bases and J shed 8 bases, with 8 bases lying between them. Germline values: CDR1 SGHDT, CDR2 YYEEEE. Sequencing was performed with immunoSEQ multiplex PCR; in TCRdb, only in-frame clones are kept and a portion is missing. The sample shows under 65,000 clones, more than 60% of them seen only once. Time point given: baseline pretreatment blood. Treatment given: 15 Gy SBRT to primary tumor, nephrectomy 4 weeks later. The data were taken from a study of radiation and T cells in renal cell carcinoma. Study overall: Nephrectomy followed 15 Gy stereotactic body radiation by 4 weeks.

The source is a man aged 55 to 69 with renal cell carcinoma. The genes are TRBV5-6 and TRBJ1-6; D gene unclear. Sequenced here: blood, sampled from a patient whose treatment included radiotherapy and nephrectomy. The CDR3 protein is CASSFAWDSPLHF. CDR3 in DNA: TGTGCCAGCAGCTTTGCGTGGGATTCACCCCTCCACTTT.